This T cell receptor (beta chain) was recorded in a study of blood T cells in healthy people across ages. Study-level points and caveats: A roughly linear age-dependent decrease characterized TCR beta diversity per million T cells. Unsorted PBMC input precluded a conclusive naive versus antigen-experienced comparison. Versus aged donors, long-lived donors had higher diversity and more naive CD4+ cells. Possibly, changes in expanded clonotypes were confounded because donor CMV status was unknown.

This clonotype appeared a few times. As yet, its antigen is unknown. Per germline, CDR1 LGHNA and CDR2 YSLEER. After removal of 0 bases from V and 5 bases from J, the junction contained 14 bases not matched to a gene. The CDR3 is 20 amino acids. A J-beta primer mix and a sample-barcoded 5' primer were used in a second PCR of roughly 6 to 11 cycles. Using its own MiXCR run on the 5' RACE reads, TCRdb lists one record per CDR3 protein. The sample lists some 880,000 distinct CDR3 sequences; 30% to 45% were seen once. The sample comprised blood. This TCR was sampled from a man aged 18 to 29 in good health. The J gene is TRBJ2-2, the V gene TRBV4-3; 11 bases match TRBD2. CDR3 protein: CASSQDKGLAATGLTGELFF. The CDR3 DNA reads TGCGCCAGCAGCCAAGACAAGGGACTAGCGGCAACAGGGCTGACCGGGGAGCTGTTTTTT.